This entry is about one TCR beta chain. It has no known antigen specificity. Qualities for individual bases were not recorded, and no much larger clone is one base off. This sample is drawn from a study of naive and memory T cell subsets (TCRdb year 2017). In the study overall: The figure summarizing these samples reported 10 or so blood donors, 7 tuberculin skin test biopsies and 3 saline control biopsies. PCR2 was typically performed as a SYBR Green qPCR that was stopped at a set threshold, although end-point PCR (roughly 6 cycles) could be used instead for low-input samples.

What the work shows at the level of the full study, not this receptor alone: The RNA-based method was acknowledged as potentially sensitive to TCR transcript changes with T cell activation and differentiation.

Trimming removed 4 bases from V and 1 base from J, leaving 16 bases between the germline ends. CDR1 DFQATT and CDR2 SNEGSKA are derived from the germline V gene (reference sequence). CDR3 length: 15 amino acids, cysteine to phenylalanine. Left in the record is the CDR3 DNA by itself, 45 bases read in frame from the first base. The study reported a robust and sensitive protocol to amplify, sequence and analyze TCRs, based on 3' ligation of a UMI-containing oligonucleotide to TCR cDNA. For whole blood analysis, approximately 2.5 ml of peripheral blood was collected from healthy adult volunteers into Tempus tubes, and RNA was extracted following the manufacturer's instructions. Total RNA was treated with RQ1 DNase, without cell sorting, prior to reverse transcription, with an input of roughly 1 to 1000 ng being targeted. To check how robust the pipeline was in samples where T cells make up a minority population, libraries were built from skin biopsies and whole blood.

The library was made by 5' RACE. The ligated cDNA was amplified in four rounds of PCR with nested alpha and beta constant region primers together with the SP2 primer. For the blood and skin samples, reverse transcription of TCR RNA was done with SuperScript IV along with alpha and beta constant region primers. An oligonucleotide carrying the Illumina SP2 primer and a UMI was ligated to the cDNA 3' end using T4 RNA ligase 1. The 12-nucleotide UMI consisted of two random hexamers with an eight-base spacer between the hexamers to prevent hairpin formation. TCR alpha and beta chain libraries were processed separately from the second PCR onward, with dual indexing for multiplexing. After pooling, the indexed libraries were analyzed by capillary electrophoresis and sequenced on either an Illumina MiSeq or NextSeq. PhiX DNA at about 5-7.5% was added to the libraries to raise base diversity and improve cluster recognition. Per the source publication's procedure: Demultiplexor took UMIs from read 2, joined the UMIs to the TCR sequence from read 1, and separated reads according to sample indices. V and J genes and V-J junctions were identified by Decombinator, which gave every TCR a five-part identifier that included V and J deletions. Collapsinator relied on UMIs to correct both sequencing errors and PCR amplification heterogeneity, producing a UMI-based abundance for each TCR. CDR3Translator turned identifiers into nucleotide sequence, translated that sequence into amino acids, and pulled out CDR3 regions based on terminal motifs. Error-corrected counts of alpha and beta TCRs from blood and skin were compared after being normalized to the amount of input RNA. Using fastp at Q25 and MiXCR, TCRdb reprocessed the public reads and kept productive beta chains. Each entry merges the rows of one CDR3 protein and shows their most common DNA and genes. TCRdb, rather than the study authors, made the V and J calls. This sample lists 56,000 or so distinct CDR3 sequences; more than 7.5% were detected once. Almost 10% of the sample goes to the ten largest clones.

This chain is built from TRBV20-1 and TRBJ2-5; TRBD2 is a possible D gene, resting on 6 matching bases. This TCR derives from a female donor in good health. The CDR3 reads CSATRTKTFQETQYF. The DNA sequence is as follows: TGCAGTGCTACCCGGACTAAGACCTTCCAAGAGACCCAGTACTTC.